The sequence of this T cell receptor (beta chain) was determined in a study of brain T cells in children with intractable seizures. Regarding time point: blood from clinic visit 5 months post-surgery; TSC patient then seizure free. The sequenced cases were selected for having the highest brain T cell transcript signatures. Pre-surgery treatment included at least one anti-epileptic drug. This clone came up a few times. Antigen specificity is unknown. Using immunoSEQ multiplex PCR, the repertoire was profiled, and TCRdb retains in-frame clones only, with some absent. This sample has under 400,000 clones, with 85% to 95% found just once. General study points: Pre- and post-surgery blood differed in depth, so pre-surgery absences may be undersampling.

The starting material was peripheral blood, obtained roughly 5 months after surgery. The TCR originated in a boy under two years old with tuberous sclerosis and intractable seizures.

The CDR3 region is CAWSRRGYYGYTF. CDR3 bases: TGTGCCTGGAGTAGGAGAGGCTACTATGGCTACACCTTC. V gene TRBV30 combines with J gene TRBJ1-2, with no clear D. There are 13 residues in the CDR3. Trimming left V 2 bases short and J 3 bases short, with 10 bases between. Germline assignment: CDR1 GTSNPN and CDR2 SVGIG (reference sequence).